A single T cell receptor (beta chain) is shown here with its context. This sample is drawn from a study of blood T cell repertoires in COVID-19. Study summary: Samples representing acute and convalescent COVID-19 were sourced from the United States, Italy and Spain. T cells, B-cell-depleted T cells, or PBMCs provided the cDNA or gDNA that served as material.

The authors' processing: Amplification with reference gene primers provided the estimates of nucleated cell counts. Sequencing used immunoSEQ multiplex PCR; TCRdb keeps in-frame clones, though not all of them. D and trimming were read from the DNA, whereas the V and J calls and clone size are those reported in that table. The profile covers approximately 10,000 clones, with about 81% appearing a single time and roughly 23% taken by the ten largest. Material: peripheral blood. The sequence came from a man aged 60 to 69 with active COVID-19.

The CDR3 DNA sequence: TGTGCCAGCAGCTCCCGGACAGGGGCTCCTAAGGAGCAGTACTTC. It codes for CASSSRTGAPKEQYF. The chain uses TRBV5-6 and TRBJ2-7, with 9 bases identical to TRBD1. The CDR3 has 15 amino acids. In germline, CDR1 is SGHDT, CDR2 YYEEEE. With V trimmed by 3 bases and J by 7 bases, 11 bases remained unmatched.